This paragraph reports one T cell receptor (beta chain). These data are taken from a study of blood T cell repertoires in COVID-19. Clones were sequenced by immunoSEQ multiplex PCR, and TCRdb holds only the in-frame ones, with some missing. The repertoire holds 150,000 to 200,000 clones, with more than 60% as singletons. The germline V gene has CDR1 SGHDT and CDR2 YYEEEE. With V trimmed by 0 bases and J by 14 bases, 8 bases remained unmatched. The CDR3 sequence is 14 residues long. V and J are TRBV5-6 and TRBJ1-6, with 7 bases matching TRBD1. This receptor was obtained from a man between 50 and 59 years old who had recovered from COVID-19. The sequenced sample was peripheral blood. The CDR3 bases are TGTGCCAGCAGCTTGGGGACAGGCACCTCCTCCCTCCACTTT. Translation gives CASSLGTGTSSLHF.